The 14 T cell receptor beta chains listed next were all sequenced from one sample in a study of identical twins (TCRdb year 2016). Libraries were built with 5' RACE. The reads were generated on an Illumina HiSeq 2000. TCRdb took the public reads, trimmed them with fastp at Q25, ran MiXCR for clone calling and kept in-frame beta chains. Merged by CDR3 protein, the rows form single entries marked with the most common genes and DNA. The sample yields around 1.7 million distinct CDR3 sequences; 32% were counted once. The leading ten clones occupy about 0.3% of the sample. Sample: cord blood. These receptors came from a newborn girl in good health.

This clonotype was detected a few times. The chain couples TRBV25-1 to TRBJ2-5; perhaps D is TRBD1 or TRBD2 (5 bases each). Trimming took off 2 bases at V and 11 bases at J, with 21 bases between the two ends. The CDR3 loop spans 15 amino acids. Germline assignment: CDR1 MGHDK and CDR2 SYGVNS. The CDR3 spells CASSEPSGTYNEQYF. CDR3 DNA sequence: TGTGCCAGCAGTGAACCCTCCGGGACCTACAATGAGCAGTACTTC.

This chain connects TRBV7-2 to TRBJ1-4, with D unresolved. Trimming shortened V by 1 base and J by 9 bases, and 12 bases separated the two germline ends. Germline CDR1 reads SGHTA; CDR2 reads FQGNSA. The CDR3 spans 14 residues. The chain's CDR3 is CASSLDGHEKKLFF. CDR3 sequence (DNA): TGTGCCAGCAGCTTAGACGGCCATGAGAAAAAACTGTTTTTT. The whole variable domain, remainder taken from reference TRBV7-2 and TRBJ1-4, is GAGVSQSPSNKVTEKGKDVELRCDPISGHTALYWYRQSLGQGLEFLIYFQGNSAPDKSGLPSDRFSAERTGGSVSTLTIQRTQQEDSAVYLCASSLDGHEKKLFFGSGTQLSVL.

In its sample, this clonotype was seen a few times. The V gene is TRBV20-1, the J gene TRBJ2-5, with TRBD1 identical over 11 bases. The germline V gene encodes CDR1 DFQATT and CDR2 SNEGSKA (reference sequence). V lost 5 bases and J lost 5; bases outside the gene matches: 4. This CDR3 spans 13 amino acids. CDR3 bases: TGCAGTGCTGGGACAGGGGGTTATGAGACCCAGTACTTC. This gives the protein CSAGTGGYETQYF.

V usage is TRBV20-1 and J usage is TRBJ2-7, with 9 bases that match TRBD2. The CDR3 has 14 residues. Losses at the gene ends were 8 bases for V and 4 bases for J; bases not matched to a gene: 12. CDR1 is DFQATT, CDR2 SNEGSKA, per germline (reference sequence). Here the CDR3 reads CSTPGGTSRYEQYF. The CDR3, as DNA: TGCAGTACCCCAGGGGGGACTAGCAGATACGAGCAGTACTTC.

This clonotype has a count of ten or more. The chain combines TRBV11-2 with TRBJ2-1, with 7 bases identical to TRBD1. J gave up 4 bases and V 5 bases, and 5 bases lay outside the gene matches. The germline V gene has CDR1 SGHAT and CDR2 FQNNGV. The CDR3 loop spans 14 amino acids. This chain's CDR3 is CASSPLTGYNEQFF. Here the CDR3 DNA reads TGTGCCAGCAGCCCCTTGACAGGGTACAATGAGCAGTTCTTC.

This clonotype was counted only a few times. The chain joins TRBV10-3 to TRBJ2-3; 8 positions agree with TRBD1. Germline CDR1 ENHRY, CDR2 SYGVKD. The V gene end was trimmed by 4 bases and the J gene end by 5 bases; junction bases not matched to a gene: 8. The CDR3 sequence is 15 residues long. The CDR3 loop reads CAISGFDRGKDTQYF. The CDR3 DNA reads as TGTGCCATCAGTGGGTTTGACAGGGGAAAAGATACGCAGTATTTT.

This clonotype has more than one count but fewer than ten. This chain joins TRBV11-2 and TRBJ2-2; D is undetermined. The germline CDR1 and CDR2 sequences are SGHAT and FQNNGV. The CDR3 loop spans 16 amino acids. Trimming removed 1 base from V and 0 bases from J, with 9 bases in between. The CDR3 DNA is TGTGCCAGCAGCTTAGGCCCCCTTGCGAACACCGGGGAGCTGTTTTTT. Translated, it gives CASSLGPLANTGELFF.

The chain carries TRBV7-2 and TRBJ2-5; the match to TRBD2 covers 7 bases. This CDR3 has 16 residues. The V segment lost 2 bases and the J segment 2 bases; nucleotides outside the gene matches: 8. Germline lookup yields CDR1 SGHTA and CDR2 FQGNSA. In DNA form, the CDR3 reads TGTGCCAGCAGCTTAAGGTCCGGGGGGATACAAGAGACCCAGTACTTC. Protein product: CASSLRSGGIQETQYF.

V usage is TRBV20-1 and J usage is TRBJ2-2, with TRBD2 matching over 11 bases. V dropped 4 bases and J dropped 1; count of bases not matched to a gene: 11. CDR3 length: 18 residues. In germline, CDR1 is DFQATT, CDR2 SNEGSKA (reference sequence). Here the CDR3 reads CSAIGIGLAGENTGELFF. DNA of the CDR3: TGCAGTGCTATAGGAATAGGACTAGCGGGCGAGAACACCGGGGAGCTGTTTTTT.

This chain uses TRBV3-1 with TRBJ2-1; D not resolved. Looked up from germline, CDR1 is LGHDT and CDR2 is YNNKEL (reference sequence). V was pared by 4 bases and J by 8 bases, with 15 bases between. This CDR3 region has 14 residues. The CDR3 nucleotides read TGTGCCAGCAGCCCTACCTCCAAGAACGATGAGCAGTTCTTC. Translating gives CASSPTSKNDEQFF.

The chain recombines TRBV5-6 with TRBJ2-7; TRBD2 aligns across 11 bases. Germline CDR1 is SGHDT and CDR2 is YYEEEE. V lost 3 bases to trimming and J lost 4 bases; unmatched junction nucleotides: 6. This CDR3 contains 15 residues. Here the CDR3 reads CASSWGLAAMYEQYF. DNA for the CDR3: TGTGCCAGCAGCTGGGGACTAGCGGCAATGTACGAGCAGTACTTC.

The chain is built from TRBV28 and TRBJ1-2; 8 nucleotides match TRBD1. CDR1 MDHEN and CDR2 SYDVKM come from the germline V gene. The CDR3 runs 14 residues. Trimming took 5 bases from V and 6 from J; bases not matched to a gene: 8. Here the CDR3 reads CASSPLDRGNGYTF. CDR3 bases: TGTGCCAGCAGTCCCCTCGACAGGGGCAATGGCTACACCTTC.

This clonotype was recorded many times. The rearrangement joins TRBV2 to TRBJ2-4; no clear D gene. This CDR3 has 12 residues. The V gene's germline CDR1 is SNHLY and CDR2 FYNNEI. Trimming took off 0 bases at V and 14 bases at J, with 11 bases between the two ends. Here the CDR3 reads CASSEALGQEYF. CDR3 sequence (DNA): TGTGCCAGCAGTGAAGCGCTAGGGCAGGAGTACTTC. Together with reference TRBV2 and TRBJ2-4, the CDR3 gives the full variable domain: EPEVTQTPSHQVTQMGQEVILRCVPISNHLYFYWYRQILGQKVEFLVSFYNNEISEKSEIFDDQFSVERPDGSNFTLKIRSTKLEDSAMYFCASSEALGQEYFGAGTRLSVL.

The rearrangement links TRBV7-2 to TRBJ2-3, with 13 nucleotides matching TRBD2. CDR1 and CDR2 (germline): SGHTA, FQGNSA. The junction had 4 bases not matched to a gene; V was cut back by 2 bases and J by 2 bases. The CDR3 consists of 17 residues. CDR3 DNA: TGTGCCAGCAGCTTAACCGGGACTAGCGGGGCCACAGATACGCAGTATTTT. Translation: CASSLTGTSGATDTQYF.